This T cell receptor beta chain was sequenced in a study of human T cells and chemical hapten exposure. It was the library that attached unique molecular identifiers to individual cDNA molecules. MiXCR was run by TCRdb on the RACE reads, yielding one entry per CDR3 protein. The sample records about 77,000 distinct CDR3 sequences, around 9.4% being singletons. This clonotype has a count of ten or more. Trimming took 7 bases from V and 5 from J; bases not matched to a gene: 5. The CDR3 sequence is 13 residues long. Per germline, CDR1 SQVTM and CDR2 ANQGSEA. Time point noted: healthy volunteer bleed at 6 weeks. RNA extraction used unfractionated whole blood as the source of total RNA.

Sequencing was performed on whole blood. This sequence joins TRBV29-1 and TRBJ1-5, with TRBD1 identical over 10 bases. The clonotype was recovered from a female donor in good health. Some clones in this sample may be carry-over from other donors' samples. CDR3 sequence (DNA): TGCAGCGGGGGGACAGGGGTGGATCAGCCCCAGCATTTT. Amino acids: CSGGTGVDQPQHF.